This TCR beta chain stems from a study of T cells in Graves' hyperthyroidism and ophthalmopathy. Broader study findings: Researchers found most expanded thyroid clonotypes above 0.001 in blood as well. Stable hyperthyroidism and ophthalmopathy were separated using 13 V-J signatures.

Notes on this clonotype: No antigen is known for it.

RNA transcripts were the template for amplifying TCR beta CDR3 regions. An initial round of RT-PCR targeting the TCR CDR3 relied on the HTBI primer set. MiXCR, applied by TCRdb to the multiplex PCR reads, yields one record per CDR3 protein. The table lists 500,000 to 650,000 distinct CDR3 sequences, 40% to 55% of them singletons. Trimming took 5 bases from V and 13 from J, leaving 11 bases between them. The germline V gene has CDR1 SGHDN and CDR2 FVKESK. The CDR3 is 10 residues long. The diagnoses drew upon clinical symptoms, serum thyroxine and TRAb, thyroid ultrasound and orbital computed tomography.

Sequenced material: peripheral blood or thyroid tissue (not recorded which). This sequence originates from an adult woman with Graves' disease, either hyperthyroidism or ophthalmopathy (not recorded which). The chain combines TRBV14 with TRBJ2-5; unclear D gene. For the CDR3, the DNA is TGTGCCAGCAGCGGTCGGACCGCGTACTTC. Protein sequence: CASSGRTAYF.